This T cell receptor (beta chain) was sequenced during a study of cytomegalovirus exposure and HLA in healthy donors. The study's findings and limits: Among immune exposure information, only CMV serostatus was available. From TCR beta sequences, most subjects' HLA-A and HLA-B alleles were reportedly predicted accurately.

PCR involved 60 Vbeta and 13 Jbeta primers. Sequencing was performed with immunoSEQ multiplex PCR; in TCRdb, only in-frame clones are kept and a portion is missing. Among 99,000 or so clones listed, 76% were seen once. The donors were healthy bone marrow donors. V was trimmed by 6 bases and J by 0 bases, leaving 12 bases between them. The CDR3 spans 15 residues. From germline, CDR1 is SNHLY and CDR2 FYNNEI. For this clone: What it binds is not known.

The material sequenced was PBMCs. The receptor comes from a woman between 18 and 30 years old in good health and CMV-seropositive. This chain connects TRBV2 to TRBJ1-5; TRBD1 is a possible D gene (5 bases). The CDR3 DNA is TGTGCCAGCAGGCGGGGGGGGGATAGCAATCAGCCCCAGCATTTT. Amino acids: CASRRGGDSNQPQHF.